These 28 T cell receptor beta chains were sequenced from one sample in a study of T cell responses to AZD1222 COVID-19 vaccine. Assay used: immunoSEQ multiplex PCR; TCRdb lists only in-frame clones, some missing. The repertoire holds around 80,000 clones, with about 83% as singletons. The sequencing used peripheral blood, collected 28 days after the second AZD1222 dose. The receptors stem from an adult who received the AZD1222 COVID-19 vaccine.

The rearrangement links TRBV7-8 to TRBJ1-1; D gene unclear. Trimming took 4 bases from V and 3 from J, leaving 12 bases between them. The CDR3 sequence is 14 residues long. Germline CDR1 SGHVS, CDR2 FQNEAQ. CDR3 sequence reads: CASSSGEGDTEAFF. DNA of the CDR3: TGTGCCAGCAGCTCCGGCGAGGGCGACACTGAAGCTTTCTTT.

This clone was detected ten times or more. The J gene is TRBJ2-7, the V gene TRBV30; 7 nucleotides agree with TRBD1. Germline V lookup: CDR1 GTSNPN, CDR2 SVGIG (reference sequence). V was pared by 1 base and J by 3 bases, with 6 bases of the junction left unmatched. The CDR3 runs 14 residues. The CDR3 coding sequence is TGTGCCTGGAGTGCGGGGACAGCCTTCTACGAGCAGTACTTC. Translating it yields CAWSAGTAFYEQYF. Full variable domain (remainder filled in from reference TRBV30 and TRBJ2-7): SQTIHQWPATLVQPVGSPLSLECTVEGTSNPNLYWYRQAAGRGLQLLFYSVGIGQISSEVPQNLSASRPQDRQFILSSKKLLLSDSGFYLCAWSAGTAFYEQYFGPGTRLTVT.

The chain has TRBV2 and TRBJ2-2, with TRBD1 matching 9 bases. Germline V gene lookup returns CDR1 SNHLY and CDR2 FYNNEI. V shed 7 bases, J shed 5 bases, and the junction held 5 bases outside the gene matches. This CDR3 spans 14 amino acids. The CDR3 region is CASTMGQGTGELFF. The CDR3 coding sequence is TGTGCCAGCACGATGGGACAGGGTACCGGGGAGCTGTTTTTT.

DNA of the CDR3: TGTGCCAACACCCAGGAAGTACACACTGAAGCTTTCTTT. It is translated as CANTQEVHTEAFF. V gene TRBV2 combines with J gene TRBJ1-1; no reliable D call. CDR3 length: 13 amino acids. Germline CDR1 and CDR2: SNHLY and FYNNEI. Deletions cut 10 bases from V and 3 bases from J, with 15 bases between.

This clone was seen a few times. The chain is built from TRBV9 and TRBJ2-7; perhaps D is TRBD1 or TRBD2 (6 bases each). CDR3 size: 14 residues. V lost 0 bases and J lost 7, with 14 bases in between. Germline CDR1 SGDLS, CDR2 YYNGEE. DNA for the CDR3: TGTGCCAGCAGCGTAGTGGGGGGCGCGGGGGAGCAGTACTTC. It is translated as CASSVVGGAGEQYF.

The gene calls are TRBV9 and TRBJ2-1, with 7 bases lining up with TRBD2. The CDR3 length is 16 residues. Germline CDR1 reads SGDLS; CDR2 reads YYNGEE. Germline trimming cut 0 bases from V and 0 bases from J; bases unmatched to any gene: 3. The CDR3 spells CASSVGPSGSYNEQFF. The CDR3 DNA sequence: TGTGCCAGCAGCGTAGGACCTAGCGGCTCCTACAATGAGCAGTTCTTC.

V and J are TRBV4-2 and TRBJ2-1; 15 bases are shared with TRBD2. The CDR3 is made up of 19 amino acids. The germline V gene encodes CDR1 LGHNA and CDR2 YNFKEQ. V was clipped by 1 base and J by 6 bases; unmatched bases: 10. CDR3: CASSQAGLAGGLLFNEQFF. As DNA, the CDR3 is TGTGCCAGCAGCCAAGCGGGACTAGCGGGAGGCCTCCTATTCAATGAGCAGTTCTTC.

The CDR3 loop reads CASSPRAPNTEAFF. CDR3 bases: TGTGCCAGCAGCCCCCGGGCCCCGAACACTGAAGCTTTCTTT. The chain carries TRBV14 and TRBJ1-1; D unclear. The CDR3 contains 14 residues. Germline V CDR1 and CDR2: SGHDN, FVKESK. The ends were cut back, 4 bases at V and 1 base at J, with 10 bases in the middle.

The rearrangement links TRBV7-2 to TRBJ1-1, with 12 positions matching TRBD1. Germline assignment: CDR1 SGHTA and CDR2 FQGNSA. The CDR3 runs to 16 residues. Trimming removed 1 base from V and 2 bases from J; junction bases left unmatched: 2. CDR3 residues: CASSLVGTGGNTEAFF. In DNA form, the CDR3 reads TGTGCCAGCAGCTTAGTTGGGACAGGGGGCAACACTGAAGCTTTCTTT.

The CDR3 sequence: CASSTLRVGVGGYTF. CDR3 coding DNA: TGTGCCAGCAGTACCCTTCGGGTCGGCGTGGGAGGCTACACCTTC. The chain recombines TRBV28 with TRBJ1-2; D gene ambiguous. V lost 5 bases, J lost 8 bases, and 21 bases lay in between. The CDR3 totals 15 residues. CDR1 and CDR2 from the germline V gene are MDHEN and SYDVKM.

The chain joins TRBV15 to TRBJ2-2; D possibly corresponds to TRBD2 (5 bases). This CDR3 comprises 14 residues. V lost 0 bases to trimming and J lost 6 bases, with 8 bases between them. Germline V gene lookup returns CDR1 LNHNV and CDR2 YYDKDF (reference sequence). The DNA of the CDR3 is TGTGCCACCAGCAGAGATCGAGGGTCCGGGGAGCTGTTTTTT. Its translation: CATSRDRGSGELFF.

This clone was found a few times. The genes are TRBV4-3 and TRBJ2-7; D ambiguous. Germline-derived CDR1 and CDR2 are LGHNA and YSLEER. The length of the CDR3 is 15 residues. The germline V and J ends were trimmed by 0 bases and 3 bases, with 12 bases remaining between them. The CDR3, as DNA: TGCGCCAGCAGCCAAGAAGCCCAGTCGTTCTACGAGCAGTACTTC. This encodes CASSQEAQSFYEQYF.

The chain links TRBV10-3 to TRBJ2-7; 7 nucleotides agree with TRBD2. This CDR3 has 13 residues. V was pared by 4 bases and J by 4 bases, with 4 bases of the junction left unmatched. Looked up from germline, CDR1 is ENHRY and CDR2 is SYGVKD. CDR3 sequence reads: CAISAGGLYEQYF. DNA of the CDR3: TGTGCCATCAGTGCGGGAGGATTGTACGAGCAGTACTTC.

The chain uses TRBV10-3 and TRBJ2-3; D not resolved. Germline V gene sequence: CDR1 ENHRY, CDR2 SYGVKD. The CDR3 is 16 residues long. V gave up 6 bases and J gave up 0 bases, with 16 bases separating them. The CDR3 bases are TGTGCCATCAGCGTTAAGTATAGGACCAGCACAGATACGCAGTATTTT. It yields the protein CAISVKYRTSTDTQYF.

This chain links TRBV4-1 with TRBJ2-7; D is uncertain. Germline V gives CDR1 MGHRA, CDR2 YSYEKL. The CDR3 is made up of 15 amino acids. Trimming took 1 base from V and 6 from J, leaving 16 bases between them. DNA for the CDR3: TGCGCCAGCAGCCAAGGACACACGATGCCTTCCGAGCAGTACTTC. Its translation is CASSQGHTMPSEQYF.

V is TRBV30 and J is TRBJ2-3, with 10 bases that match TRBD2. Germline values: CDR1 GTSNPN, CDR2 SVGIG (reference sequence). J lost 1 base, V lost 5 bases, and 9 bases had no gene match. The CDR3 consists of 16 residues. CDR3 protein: CAWAGSSGGRTDTQYF. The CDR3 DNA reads TGTGCCTGGGCCGGGTCTAGCGGGGGACGCACAGATACGCAGTATTTT.

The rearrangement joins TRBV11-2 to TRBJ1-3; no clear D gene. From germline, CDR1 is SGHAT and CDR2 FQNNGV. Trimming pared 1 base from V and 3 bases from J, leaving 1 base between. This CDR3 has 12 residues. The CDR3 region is CASSLVGNTIYF. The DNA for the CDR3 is TGTGCCAGCAGCTTAGTTGGAAACACCATATATTTT. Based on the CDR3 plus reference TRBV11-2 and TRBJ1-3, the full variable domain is EAGVAQSPRYKIIEKRQSVAFWCNPISGHATLYWYQQILGQGPKLLIQFQNNGVVDDSQLPKDRFSAERLKGVDSTLKIQPAKLEDSAVYLCASSLVGNTIYFGEGSWLTVV.

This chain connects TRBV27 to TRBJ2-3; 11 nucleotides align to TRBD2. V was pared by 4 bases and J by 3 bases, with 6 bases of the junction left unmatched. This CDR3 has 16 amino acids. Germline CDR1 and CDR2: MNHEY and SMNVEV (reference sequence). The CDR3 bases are TGTGCCAGCAGTTCTCCGGGACTAGCGGAAACAGATACGCAGTATTTT. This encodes CASSSPGLAETDTQYF.

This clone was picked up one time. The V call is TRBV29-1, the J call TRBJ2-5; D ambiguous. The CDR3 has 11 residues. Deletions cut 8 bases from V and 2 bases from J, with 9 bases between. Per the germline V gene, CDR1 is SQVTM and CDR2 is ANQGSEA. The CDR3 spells CSPQIQETQYF. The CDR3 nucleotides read TGCAGCCCCCAAATACAAGAGACCCAGTACTTC.

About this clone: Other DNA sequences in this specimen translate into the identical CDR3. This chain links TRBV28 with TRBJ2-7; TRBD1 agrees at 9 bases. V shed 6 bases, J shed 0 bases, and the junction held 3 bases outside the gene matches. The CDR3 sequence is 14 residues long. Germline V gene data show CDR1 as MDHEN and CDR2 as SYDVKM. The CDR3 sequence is CASRGQGDSYEQYF. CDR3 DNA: TGTGCCAGCAGGGGACAGGGAGACTCCTACGAGCAGTACTTC.

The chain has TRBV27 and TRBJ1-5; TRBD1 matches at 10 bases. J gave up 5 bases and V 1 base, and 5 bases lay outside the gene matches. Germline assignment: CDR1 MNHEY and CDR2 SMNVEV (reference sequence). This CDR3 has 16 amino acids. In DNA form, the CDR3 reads TGTGCCAGCAGTTTATTGGACAGGGGGAAAGATCAGCCCCAGCATTTT. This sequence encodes CASSLLDRGKDQPQHF.

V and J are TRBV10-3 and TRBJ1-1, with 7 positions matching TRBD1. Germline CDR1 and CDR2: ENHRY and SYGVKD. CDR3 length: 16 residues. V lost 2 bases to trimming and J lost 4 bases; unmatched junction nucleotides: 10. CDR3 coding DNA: TGTGCCATCAGTGAGATAGGGGGCCTGGATGGCACTGAAGCTTTCTTT. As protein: CAISEIGGLDGTEAFF.

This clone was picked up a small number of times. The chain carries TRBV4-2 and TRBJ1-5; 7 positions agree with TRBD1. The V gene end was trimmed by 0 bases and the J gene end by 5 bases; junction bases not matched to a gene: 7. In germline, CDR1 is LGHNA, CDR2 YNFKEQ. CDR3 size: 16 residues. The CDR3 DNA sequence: TGTGCCAGCAGCCAAGATTTCGACAGGGCGGATCAGCCCCAGCATTTT. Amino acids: CASSQDFDRADQPQHF.

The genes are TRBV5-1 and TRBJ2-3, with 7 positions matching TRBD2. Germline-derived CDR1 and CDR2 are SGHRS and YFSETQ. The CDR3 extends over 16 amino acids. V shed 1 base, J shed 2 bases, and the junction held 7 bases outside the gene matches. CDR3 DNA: TGCGCCAGCAGCTTGTTCCCTAGCGGATCCACAGATACGCAGTATTTT. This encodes CASSLFPSGSTDTQYF.

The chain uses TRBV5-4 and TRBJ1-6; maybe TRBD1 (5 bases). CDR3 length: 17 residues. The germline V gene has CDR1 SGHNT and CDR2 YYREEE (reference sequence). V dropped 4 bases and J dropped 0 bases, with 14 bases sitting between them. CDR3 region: CASSPVGGSSYNSPLHF. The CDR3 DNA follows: TGTGCCAGCAGCCCGGTGGGGGGGAGCTCCTATAATTCACCCCTCCACTTT.

CDR3 in amino acids: CASSYSGTGANEQFF. CDR3 DNA sequence: TGTGCCAGCAGTTACTCCGGGACAGGGGCCAATGAGCAGTTCTTC. The genes are TRBV6-2 or TRBV6-3 and TRBJ2-1, with TRBD1 matching over 10 bases. CDR3 length: 15 residues. J was trimmed by 6 bases and V by 0 bases; bases with no gene match: 2. Germline V gives CDR1 MNHEY, CDR2 SVGEGT.

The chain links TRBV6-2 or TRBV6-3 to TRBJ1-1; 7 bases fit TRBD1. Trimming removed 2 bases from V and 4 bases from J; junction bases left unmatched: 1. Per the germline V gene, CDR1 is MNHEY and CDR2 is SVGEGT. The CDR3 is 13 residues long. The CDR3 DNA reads TGTGCCAGCAGTTACGGGACAGTCACTGAAGCTTTCTTT. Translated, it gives CASSYGTVTEAFF.

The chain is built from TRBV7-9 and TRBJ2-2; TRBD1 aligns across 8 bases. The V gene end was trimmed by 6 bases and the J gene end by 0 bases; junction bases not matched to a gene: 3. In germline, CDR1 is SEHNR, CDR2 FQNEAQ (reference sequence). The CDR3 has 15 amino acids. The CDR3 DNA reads TGTGCCAGCAGGGGACAGGATACGAACACCGGGGAGCTGTTTTTT. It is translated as CASRGQDTNTGELFF.